This TCR beta chain was found in a study of vaccination effects on CD4 cells after COVID-19. Study results and limitations: There was only 1 of 255 vaccine-induced clones in healthy vaccinees that cross-reacted with common cold coronaviruses.

Comments on this clone: Its antigen is unidentified.

The protocol was immunoSEQ multiplex PCR, while the TCRdb copy is restricted to in-frame clones and leaves out a portion. This table holds 30,000 to 40,000 clones, roughly 70% found once. Expansion with viral peptide pools was applied to antigen-specific CD4+ T cells by the ViraFEST assay prior to sequencing. After roughly ten days in culture, the CD4+ T cells were isolated. No vaccinee had earlier SARS-CoV-2 infection, and nucleocapsid antibodies were negative. Sequences were derived from CD4+ T cells from PBMCs cultured with SARS-CoV-2 spike peptides, sampled before COVID-19 vaccination. The sequence came from a human donor who received a COVID-19 vaccine.

DNA for the CDR3: TGTGCCAGCAGCCCCAGTGTAACGGGAGGCTCCTACAATGAGCAGTTCTTC. Residues: CASSPSVTGGSYNEQFF. The chain couples TRBV5-4 to TRBJ2-1, with 7 nucleotides matching TRBD2. This CDR3 is 17 amino acids long. V shed 4 bases, J shed 0 bases, and the junction held 10 bases outside the gene matches. CDR1 is SGHNT and CDR2 is YYREEE in the germline V gene (reference sequence).